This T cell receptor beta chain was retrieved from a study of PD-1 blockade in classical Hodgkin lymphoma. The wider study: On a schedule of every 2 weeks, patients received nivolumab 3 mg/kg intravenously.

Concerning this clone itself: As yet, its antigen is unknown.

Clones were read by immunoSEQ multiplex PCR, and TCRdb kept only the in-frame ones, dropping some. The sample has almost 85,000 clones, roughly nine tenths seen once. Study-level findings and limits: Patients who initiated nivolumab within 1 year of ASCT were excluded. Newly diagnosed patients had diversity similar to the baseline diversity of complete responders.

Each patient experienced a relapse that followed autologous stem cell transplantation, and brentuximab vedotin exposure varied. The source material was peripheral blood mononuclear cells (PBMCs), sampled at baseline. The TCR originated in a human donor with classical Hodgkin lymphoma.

CDR3 sequence reads: CASSFERTGLNTEAFF. DNA for the CDR3: TGTGCCAGCAGCTTTGAGCGGACAGGATTGAACACTGAAGCTTTCTTT. The chain is built from TRBV11-2 and TRBJ1-1; TRBD1 agrees at 7 bases. Germline-derived CDR1 and CDR2 are SGHAT and FQNNGV. V trimming: 3 bases; J trimming: 0 bases; junction bases outside the gene matches: 7. The CDR3 is 16 amino acids.